These 20 T cell receptor beta chains originate from one sample sequenced in a study of cytomegalovirus exposure and HLA in healthy donors (dated by TCRdb to 2016 to 2017). Library preparation employed the immunoSEQ multiplex PCR assay. For the multiplex PCR, a mixture combining 60 forward primers for TCR Vbeta segments and 13 reverse primers for TCR Jbeta segments was used. The immuneACCESS repertoire file appears here via TCRdb, limited to in-frame rearrangements. These files lack a portion of the clones; in checked studies, under half of the deficit traces to unresolved V genes, and the cause of the others is not known. The sample table contains 100,000 to 150,000 clones; only one count was recorded for about 79% of them. 3% of the sample is in the top ten clones. Specimen: PBMCs. All receptors come from a woman younger than 35 in good health and CMV-seropositive.

This sequence joins TRBV14 and TRBJ1-6, with D uncertain. The CDR3 totals 15 residues. Germline CDR1 and CDR2: SGHDN and FVKESK. Trimming stripped 0 bases from V and 3 bases from J, with 6 bases between. The CDR3 DNA follows: TGTGCCAGCAGCCAAGATTACAGCTATAATTCACCCCTCCACTTT. The encoded protein is CASSQDYSYNSPLHF.

V and J are TRBV5-4 and TRBJ1-4; tentatively, D is TRBD1 (6 bases). CDR1 and CDR2 from the germline V gene are SGHNT and YYREEE (reference sequence). The CDR3 loop spans 15 amino acids. V lost 3 bases to trimming and J lost 0 bases, with 9 bases between them. CDR3 sequence: CASSYEGATNEKLFF. The CDR3 DNA reads as TGTGCCAGCAGCTACGAGGGGGCAACTAATGAAAAACTGTTTTTT.

V and J are TRBV7-6 and TRBJ1-2; D call uncertain. The CDR3 is 14 amino acids. Looked up from germline, CDR1 is SGHVS and CDR2 is FNYEAQ. V was trimmed by 1 base and J by 0 bases, leaving 6 bases between them. The CDR3 coding sequence is TGTGCCAGCAGCTTAGAGGCGGCTAACTATGGCTACACCTTC. It translates to CASSLEAANYGYTF. The full variable domain, rest sourced from reference TRBV7-6 and TRBJ1-2, is GAGVSQSPRYKVTKRGQDVALRCDPISGHVSLYWYRQALGQGPEFLTYFNYEAQQDKSGLPNDRFSAERPEGSISTLTIQRTEQRDSAMYRCASSLEAANYGYTFGSGTRLTVV.

As DNA, the CDR3 is TGTGCCAGCAGCGTCCCCCCCATGGAGACCCAGTACTTC. Its protein product is CASSVPPMETQYF. This sequence joins TRBV9 and TRBJ2-5; no reliable D call. This CDR3 contains 13 residues. Germline assignment: CDR1 SGDLS and CDR2 YYNGEE. V lost 2 bases and J 5 bases, leaving 10 bases between the germline ends.

The chain carries TRBV4-1 and TRBJ2-5, with 10 bases lining up with TRBD1. The CDR3 runs to 14 residues. In germline, CDR1 is MGHRA, CDR2 YSYEKL. The ends lost 4 bases at V and 3 bases at J; junction bases unmatched: 2. This CDR3 reads CASSPGTGEETQYF. As DNA, the CDR3 is TGCGCCAGCAGCCCAGGGACAGGGGAAGAGACCCAGTACTTC.

The chain is built from TRBV27 and TRBJ2-7, with D possibly TRBD2 on 7 matching bases. V dropped 4 bases and J dropped 6 bases, with 13 bases sitting between them. CDR1 is MNHEY and CDR2 is SMNVEV in the germline V gene (reference sequence). This CDR3 has 13 residues. The CDR3 nucleotides read TGTGCCAGCAGTTGGGGGGGCTCAGGCGAGCAGTACTTC. Translation: CASSWGGSGEQYF.

The chain uses TRBV7-3 and TRBJ2-3; 10 bases fit TRBD2. The ends lost 5 bases at V and 4 bases at J; junction bases unmatched: 3. This CDR3 is 14 amino acids long. Germline CDR1 reads SGHTA; CDR2 reads FQGTGA. CDR3 loop: CASSLGTSADTQYF. CDR3 DNA: TGTGCCAGCAGCCTCGGGACTAGCGCAGATACGCAGTATTTT.

The table lists this clone with a few counts. This chain links TRBV5-1 with TRBJ2-7, with TRBD1 matching over 9 bases. J gave up 0 bases and V 4 bases, and 5 bases lay outside the gene matches. Germline assignment: CDR1 SGHRS and CDR2 YFSETQ. This CDR3 contains 15 residues. The CDR3 region is CASSADRGLSYEQYF. CDR3 nucleotides: TGCGCCAGCAGCGCGGACAGGGGACTCTCCTACGAGCAGTACTTC.

V usage is TRBV12-5 and J usage is TRBJ1-2; 8 nucleotides match TRBD1. V shed 5 bases and J 7 bases; nucleotides not matched to a gene: 9. Germline V lookup: CDR1 LGHNT, CDR2 FRNRAP. The CDR3 has 14 residues. CDR3 coding DNA: TGTGCTAGTGGTCCGCCTCAGGGGGCGGTTGGCTACACCTTC. Protein: CASGPPQGAVGYTF.

The chain combines TRBV7-8 with TRBJ2-3; 8 bases line up with TRBD2. J was trimmed by 6 bases and V by 5 bases; bases with no gene match: 10. The length of the CDR3 is 15 residues. Germline V gene lookup returns CDR1 SGHVS and CDR2 FQNEAQ. CDR3 DNA: TGTGCCAGCAGCCACTACGGGGGGGCCTTGGATACGCAGTATTTT. Translating it yields CASSHYGGALDTQYF.

Only a few counts were recorded for this clone. This chain joins TRBV27 and TRBJ1-2; possible D gene TRBD1, 5 bases. With 3 bases removed from V and 2 bases from J, the gap between germline ends came to 10 bases. The CDR3 is 14 amino acids. Per the germline V gene, CDR1 is MNHEY and CDR2 is SMNVEV (reference sequence). CDR3 nucleotides: TGTGCCAGCAGTTTTGGTCAGGGCAACTATGGCTACACCTTC. Encoded protein: CASSFGQGNYGYTF.

This chain connects TRBV11-1 to TRBJ2-5; 13 bases agree with TRBD2. CDR1 and CDR2 (germline): SGHAT, FQDESV (reference sequence). The V gene end was trimmed by 5 bases and the J gene end by 5 bases; junction bases not matched to a gene: 11. CDR3 length: 17 residues. CDR3 coding DNA: TGTGCCAGCAGCCCCGGGACTAGCGGGGTCGGTTTGGAGACCCAGTACTTC. This sequence encodes CASSPGTSGVGLETQYF.

The V and J genes are TRBV6-5 and TRBJ2-4, with D maybe TRBD2 (5 bases). From germline, CDR1 is MNHEY and CDR2 SVGAGI. Trimming pared 4 bases from V and 4 bases from J, leaving 14 bases between. This CDR3 comprises 15 residues. The CDR3 loop reads CASSSVEAVKNIQYF. The CDR3 bases are TGTGCCAGCAGTTCGGTGGAGGCGGTGAAAAACATTCAGTACTTC.

V and J are TRBV6-1 and TRBJ1-2, with a tentative D call TRBD1 (6 bases). Germline-derived CDR1 and CDR2 are MNHNS and SASEGT. The CDR3 is 15 residues long. Trimming removed 6 bases from V and 3 bases from J, with 17 bases in between. Written as DNA, the CDR3 is TGTGCCAGCAGATTACTAACAGGGTGGGACTATGGCTACACCTTC. Encoded protein: CASRLLTGWDYGYTF.

The gene calls are TRBV7-8 and TRBJ2-5, with TRBD1 identical over 7 bases. After removal of 5 bases from V and 1 base from J, the junction contained 10 bases not matched to a gene. The CDR3 has 16 amino acids. Germline V gives CDR1 SGHVS, CDR2 FQNEAQ. The CDR3: CASSPDRVLPQETQYF. CDR3 sequence (DNA): TGTGCCAGCAGCCCCGACAGGGTTTTGCCCCAAGAGACCCAGTACTTC.

The rearrangement joins TRBV7-9 to TRBJ2-2; D is perhaps TRBD1 (5 bases). With 3 bases removed from V and 2 bases from J, the gap between germline ends came to 22 bases. The CDR3 totals 19 residues. Germline V gene data show CDR1 as SEHNR and CDR2 as FQNEAQ (reference sequence). Here the CDR3 reads CASSFPMQGSVLNTGELFF. Here the CDR3 DNA reads TGTGCCAGCAGCTTCCCCATGCAGGGTTCCGTACTTAACACCGGGGAGCTGTTTTTT.

The V and J genes are TRBV27 and TRBJ2-7; the D is unclear. Germline V gives CDR1 MNHEY, CDR2 SMNVEV (reference sequence). The germline V and J ends were trimmed by 0 bases and 4 bases, with 10 bases remaining between them. This CDR3 spans 14 amino acids. The chain's CDR3 is CASSLSGTWYEQYF. The CDR3 nucleotides are TGTGCCAGCAGTTTATCGGGCACCTGGTACGAGCAGTACTTC.

J is TRBJ2-7 and V is TRBV4-2; 9 bases map to TRBD2. The germline V gene encodes CDR1 LGHNA and CDR2 YNFKEQ. J lost 2 bases, V lost 0 bases, and 20 bases had no gene match. The CDR3 loop spans 21 amino acids. The CDR3 loop reads CASSQDIDNYGSAGGTYEQYF. The DNA of the CDR3 is TGTGCCAGCAGCCAAGATATCGATAATTATGGCAGTGCGGGGGGGACCTACGAGCAGTACTTC.

The chain couples TRBV7-6 to TRBJ2-7; 9 nucleotides align to TRBD2. This CDR3 has 14 residues. Germline assignment: CDR1 SGHVS and CDR2 FNYEAQ. V lost 7 bases and J lost 9; bases outside the gene matches: 13. The CDR3 loop is CASIFGVAGAGQYF. DNA for the CDR3: TGTGCCAGCATCTTCGGGGTAGCGGGGGCAGGGCAGTACTTC.

This sequence joins TRBV9 and TRBJ2-3; D is perhaps TRBD1 (6 bases). This CDR3 contains 15 residues. The V end was cut by 3 bases, the J end by 5 bases, with 16 bases between. Germline V lookup: CDR1 SGDLS, CDR2 YYNGEE. CDR3 nucleotides: TGTGCCAGCAGCGCAGTAGGTCTAGGGGGAGATACGCAGTATTTT. Encoded protein: CASSAVGLGGDTQYF.